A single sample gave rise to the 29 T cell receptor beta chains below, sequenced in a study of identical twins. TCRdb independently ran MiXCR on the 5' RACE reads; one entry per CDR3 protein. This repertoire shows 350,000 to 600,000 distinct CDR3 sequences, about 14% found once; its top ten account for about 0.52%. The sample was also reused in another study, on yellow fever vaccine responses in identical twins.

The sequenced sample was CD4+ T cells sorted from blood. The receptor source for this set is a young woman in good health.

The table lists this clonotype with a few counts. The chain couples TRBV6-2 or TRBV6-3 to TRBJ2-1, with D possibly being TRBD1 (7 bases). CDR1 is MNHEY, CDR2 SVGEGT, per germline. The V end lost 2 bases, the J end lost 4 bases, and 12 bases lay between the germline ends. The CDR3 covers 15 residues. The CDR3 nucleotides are TGTGCCAGCAGTTACAGGAGGGGGCCATACAATGAGCAGTTCTTC. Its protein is CASSYRRGPYNEQFF.

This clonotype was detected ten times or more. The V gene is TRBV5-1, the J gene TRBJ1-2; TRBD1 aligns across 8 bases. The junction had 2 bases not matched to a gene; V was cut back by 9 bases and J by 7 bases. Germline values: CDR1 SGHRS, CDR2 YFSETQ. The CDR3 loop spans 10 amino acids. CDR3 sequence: CAKDRAGYTF. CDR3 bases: TGCGCCAAGGACAGGGCTGGCTACACCTTC.

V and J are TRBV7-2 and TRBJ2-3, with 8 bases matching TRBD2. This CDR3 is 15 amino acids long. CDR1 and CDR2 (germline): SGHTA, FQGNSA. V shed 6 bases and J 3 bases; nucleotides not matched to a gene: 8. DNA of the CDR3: TGTGCCAGCAGTTACAGCGGGAGAGGTACAGATACGCAGTATTTT. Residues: CASSYSGRGTDTQYF. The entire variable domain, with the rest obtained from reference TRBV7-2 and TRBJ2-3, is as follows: GAGVSQSPSNKVTEKGKDVELRCDPISGHTALYWYRQSLGQGLEFLIYFQGNSAPDKSGLPSDRFSAERTGGSVSTLTIQRTQQEDSAVYLCASSYSGRGTDTQYFGPGTRLTVL.

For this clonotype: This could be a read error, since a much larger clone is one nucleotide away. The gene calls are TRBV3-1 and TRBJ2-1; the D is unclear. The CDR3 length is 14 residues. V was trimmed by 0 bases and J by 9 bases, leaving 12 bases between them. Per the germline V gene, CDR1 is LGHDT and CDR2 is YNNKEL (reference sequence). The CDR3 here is CASSQEAHGSEQFF. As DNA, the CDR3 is TGTGCCAGCAGCCAAGAGGCACATGGTTCTGAGCAGTTCTTC.

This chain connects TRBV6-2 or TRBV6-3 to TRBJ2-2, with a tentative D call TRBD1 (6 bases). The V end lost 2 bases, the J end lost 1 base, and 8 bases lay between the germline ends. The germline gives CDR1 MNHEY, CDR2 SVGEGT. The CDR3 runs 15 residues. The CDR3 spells CASSYEQGNTGELFF. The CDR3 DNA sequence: TGTGCCAGCAGTTACGAACAGGGGAACACCGGGGAGCTGTTTTTT.

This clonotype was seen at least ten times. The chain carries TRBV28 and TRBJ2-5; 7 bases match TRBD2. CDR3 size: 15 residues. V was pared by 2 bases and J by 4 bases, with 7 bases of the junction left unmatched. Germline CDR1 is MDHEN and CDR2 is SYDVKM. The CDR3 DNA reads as TGTGCCAGCAGTTTAGGCCGGGGGGTCACAGAGACCCAGTACTTC. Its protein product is CASSLGRGVTETQYF.

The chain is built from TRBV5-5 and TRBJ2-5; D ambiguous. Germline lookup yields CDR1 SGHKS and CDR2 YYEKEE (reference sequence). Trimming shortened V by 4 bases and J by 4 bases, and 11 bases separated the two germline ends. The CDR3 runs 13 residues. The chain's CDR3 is CASSPGRLETQYF. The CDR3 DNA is TGTGCCAGCAGCCCTGGCAGGCTAGAGACCCAGTACTTC.

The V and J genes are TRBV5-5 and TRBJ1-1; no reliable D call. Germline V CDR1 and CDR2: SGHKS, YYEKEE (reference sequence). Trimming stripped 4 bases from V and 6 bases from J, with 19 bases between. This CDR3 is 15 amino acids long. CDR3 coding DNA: TGTGCCAGCAGCCCAAGGGAGGCCGTGGGGTCTGAAGCTTTCTTT. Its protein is CASSPREAVGSEAFF.

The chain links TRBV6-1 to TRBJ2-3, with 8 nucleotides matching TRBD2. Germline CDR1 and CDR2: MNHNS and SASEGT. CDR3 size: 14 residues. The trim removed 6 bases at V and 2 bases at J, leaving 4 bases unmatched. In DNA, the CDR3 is TGTGCCAGCAGCCAAGCGGGGGACACAGATACGCAGTATTTT. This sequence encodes CASSQAGDTDTQYF.

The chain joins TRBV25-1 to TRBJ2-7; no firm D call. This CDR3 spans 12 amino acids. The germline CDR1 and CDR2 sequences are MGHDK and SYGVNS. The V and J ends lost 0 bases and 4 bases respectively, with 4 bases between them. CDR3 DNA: TGTGCCAGCAGTGAATATAGTTACGAGCAGTACTTC. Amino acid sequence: CASSEYSYEQYF.

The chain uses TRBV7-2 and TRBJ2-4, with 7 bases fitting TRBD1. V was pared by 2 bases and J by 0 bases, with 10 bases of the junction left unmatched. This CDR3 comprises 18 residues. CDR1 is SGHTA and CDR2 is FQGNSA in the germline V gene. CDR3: CASSLRDRVTLAKNIQYF. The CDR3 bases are TGTGCCAGCAGCTTACGCGACAGGGTGACATTAGCCAAAAACATTCAGTACTTC. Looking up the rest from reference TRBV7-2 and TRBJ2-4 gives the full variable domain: GAGVSQSPSNKVTEKGKDVELRCDPISGHTALYWYRQSLGQGLEFLIYFQGNSAPDKSGLPSDRFSAERTGGSVSTLTIQRTQQEDSAVYLCASSLRDRVTLAKNIQYFGAGTRLSVL.

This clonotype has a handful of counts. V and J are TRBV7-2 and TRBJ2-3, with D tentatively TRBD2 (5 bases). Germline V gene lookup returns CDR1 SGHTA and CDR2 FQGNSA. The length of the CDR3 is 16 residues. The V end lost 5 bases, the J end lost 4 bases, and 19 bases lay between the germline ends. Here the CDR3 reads CASSPTRARGADTQYF. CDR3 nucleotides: TGTGCCAGCAGCCCTACCCGGGCCCGGGGAGCAGATACGCAGTATTTT.

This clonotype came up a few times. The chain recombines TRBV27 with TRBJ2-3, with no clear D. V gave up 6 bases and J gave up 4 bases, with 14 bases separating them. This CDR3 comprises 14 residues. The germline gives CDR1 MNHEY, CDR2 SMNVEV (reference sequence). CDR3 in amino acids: CASRTFRASDTQYF. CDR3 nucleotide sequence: TGTGCCAGCAGGACCTTTAGGGCGTCAGATACGCAGTATTTT.

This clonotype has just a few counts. For the CDR3, the DNA is TGTGCCAGCAGTGCAACCATGGGACGGTCCTCCTACGAGCAGTACTTC. Protein sequence: CASSATMGRSSYEQYF. The rearrangement links TRBV6-1 to TRBJ2-7, with D tentatively TRBD1 or TRBD2 (5 bases each). The CDR3 has 16 residues. Trimming stripped 4 bases from V and 0 bases from J, with 16 bases between. From germline, CDR1 is MNHNS and CDR2 SASEGT.

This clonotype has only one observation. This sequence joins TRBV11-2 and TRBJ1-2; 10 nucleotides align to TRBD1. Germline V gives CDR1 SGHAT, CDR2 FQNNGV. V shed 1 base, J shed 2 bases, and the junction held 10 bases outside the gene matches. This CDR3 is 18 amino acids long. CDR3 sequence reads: CASSLVPPGQGENYGYTF. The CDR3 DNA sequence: TGTGCCAGCAGCTTAGTCCCACCCGGACAGGGGGAGAACTATGGCTACACCTTC.

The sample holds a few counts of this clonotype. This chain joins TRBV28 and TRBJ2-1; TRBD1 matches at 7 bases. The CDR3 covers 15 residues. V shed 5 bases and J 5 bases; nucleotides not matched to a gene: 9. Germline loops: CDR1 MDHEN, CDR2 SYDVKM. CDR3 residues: CASSHRDRGHNEQFF. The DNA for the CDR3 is TGTGCCAGCAGTCACAGGGATAGGGGGCACAATGAGCAGTTCTTC.

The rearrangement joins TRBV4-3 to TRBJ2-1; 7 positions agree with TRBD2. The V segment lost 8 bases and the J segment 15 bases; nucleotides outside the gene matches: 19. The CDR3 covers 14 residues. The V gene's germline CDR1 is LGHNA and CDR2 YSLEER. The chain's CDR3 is CASPSREGGWEPFF. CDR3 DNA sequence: TGCGCCAGCCCCTCCAGGGAGGGCGGGTGGGAACCGTTCTTC.

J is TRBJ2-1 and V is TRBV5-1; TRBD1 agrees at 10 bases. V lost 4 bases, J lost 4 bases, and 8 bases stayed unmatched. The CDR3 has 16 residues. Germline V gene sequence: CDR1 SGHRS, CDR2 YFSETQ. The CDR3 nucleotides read TGCGCCAGCAGCCCGGACGGGACAGGGGCATACAATGAGCAGTTCTTC. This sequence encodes CASSPDGTGAYNEQFF.

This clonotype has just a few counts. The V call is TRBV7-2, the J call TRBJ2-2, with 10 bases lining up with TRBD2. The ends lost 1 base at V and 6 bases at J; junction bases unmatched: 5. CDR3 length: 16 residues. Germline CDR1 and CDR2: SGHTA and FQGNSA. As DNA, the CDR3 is TGTGCCAGCAGCTTAGGAGCGGGAGGGTTAGCCGGGGAGCTGTTTTTT. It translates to CASSLGAGGLAGELFF.

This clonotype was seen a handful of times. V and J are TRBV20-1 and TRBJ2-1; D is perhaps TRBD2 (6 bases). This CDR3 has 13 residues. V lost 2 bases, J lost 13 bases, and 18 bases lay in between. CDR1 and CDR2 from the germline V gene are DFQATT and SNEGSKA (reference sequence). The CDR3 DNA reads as TGCAGTGCTAGAATGACTAGTGGAACCCTTCAGTTCTTC. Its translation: CSARMTSGTLQFF.

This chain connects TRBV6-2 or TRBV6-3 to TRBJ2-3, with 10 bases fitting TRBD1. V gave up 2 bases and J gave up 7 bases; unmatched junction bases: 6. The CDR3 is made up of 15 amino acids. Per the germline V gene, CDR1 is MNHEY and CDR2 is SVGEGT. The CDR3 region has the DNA TGTGCCAGCAGTTACAGACAGGGGGCATTAAATACGCAGTATTTT. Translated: CASSYRQGALNTQYF.

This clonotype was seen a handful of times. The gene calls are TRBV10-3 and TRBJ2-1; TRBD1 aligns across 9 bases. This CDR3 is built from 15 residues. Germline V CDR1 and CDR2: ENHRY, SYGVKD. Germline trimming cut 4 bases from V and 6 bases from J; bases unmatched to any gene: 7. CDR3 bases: TGTGCCATCAGTGCCCGGGACAGGGATTCCAATGAGCAGTTCTTC. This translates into CAISARDRDSNEQFF.

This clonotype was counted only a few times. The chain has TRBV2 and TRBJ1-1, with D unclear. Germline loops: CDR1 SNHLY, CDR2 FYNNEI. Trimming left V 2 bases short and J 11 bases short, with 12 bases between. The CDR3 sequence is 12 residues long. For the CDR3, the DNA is TGTGCCAGCAGTGAACAGGTTATCGGGGCTTTCTTT. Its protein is CASSEQVIGAFF. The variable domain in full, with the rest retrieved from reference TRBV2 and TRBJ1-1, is EPEVTQTPSHQVTQMGQEVILRCVPISNHLYFYWYRQILGQKVEFLVSFYNNEISEKSEIFDDQFSVERPDGSNFTLKIRSTKLEDSAMYFCASSEQVIGAFFGQGTRLTVV.

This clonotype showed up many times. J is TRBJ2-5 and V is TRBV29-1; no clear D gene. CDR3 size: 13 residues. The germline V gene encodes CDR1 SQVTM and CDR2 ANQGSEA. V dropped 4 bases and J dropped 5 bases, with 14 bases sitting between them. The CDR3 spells CSVVRDPPETQYF. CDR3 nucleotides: TGCAGCGTTGTCCGAGACCCGCCGGAGACCCAGTACTTC.

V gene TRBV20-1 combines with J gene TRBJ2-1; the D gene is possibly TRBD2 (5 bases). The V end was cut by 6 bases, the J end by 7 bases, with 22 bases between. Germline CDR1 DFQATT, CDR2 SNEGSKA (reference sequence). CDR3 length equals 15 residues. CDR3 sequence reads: CSARTSRLLGNEQFF. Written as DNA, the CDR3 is TGCAGTGCCCGTACTAGTAGATTGCTGGGGAATGAGCAGTTCTTC.

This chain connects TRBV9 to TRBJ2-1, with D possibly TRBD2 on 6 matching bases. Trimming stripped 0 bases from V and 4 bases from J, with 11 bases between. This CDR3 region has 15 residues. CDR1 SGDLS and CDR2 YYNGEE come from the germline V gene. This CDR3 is CASSVGDSYYNEQFF. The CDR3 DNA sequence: TGTGCCAGCAGCGTAGGGGACTCCTATTACAATGAGCAGTTCTTC.

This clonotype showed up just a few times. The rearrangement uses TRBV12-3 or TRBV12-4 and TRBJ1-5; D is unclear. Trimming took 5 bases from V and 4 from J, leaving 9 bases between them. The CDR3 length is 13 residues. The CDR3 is CASSRTKNQPQHF. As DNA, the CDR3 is TGTGCCAGCAGTCGAACTAAAAATCAGCCCCAGCATTTT.

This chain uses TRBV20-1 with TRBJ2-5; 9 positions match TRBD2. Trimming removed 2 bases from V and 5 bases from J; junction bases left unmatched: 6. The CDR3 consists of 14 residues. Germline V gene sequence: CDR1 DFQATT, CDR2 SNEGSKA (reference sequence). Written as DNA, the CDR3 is TGCAGTGCTAGATTGCTAGCGGGGTGGGAGACCCAGTACTTC. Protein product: CSARLLAGWETQYF.

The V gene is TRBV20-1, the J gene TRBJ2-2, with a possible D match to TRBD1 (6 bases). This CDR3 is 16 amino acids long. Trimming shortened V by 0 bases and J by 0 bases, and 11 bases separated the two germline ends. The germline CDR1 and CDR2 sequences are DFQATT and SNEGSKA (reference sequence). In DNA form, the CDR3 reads TGCAGTGCTAGAGATTCGGCAGGGGCGAACACCGGGGAGCTGTTTTTT. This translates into CSARDSAGANTGELFF.